A single sample is the source of the 18 T cell receptor beta chains below, sequenced in a study of T-cell reconstitution after alpha-beta-depleted transplantation in children. Preparation of the TCRbeta library involved a method that used unique molecular identifiers. TCRdb reprocessed the PCR reads with MiXCR, giving one entry per CDR3 protein. The table includes 800,000 to 1,000,000 distinct CDR3 sequences, about 31% detected once. This material consisted of PBMCs, mostly from graft donor cells, taken 360 days after TCRalphabeta/CD19-depleted stem cell transplant. The source is a boy younger than two who had a stem cell transplant for SCID, so the T cells may come from the graft donor.

The chain has TRBV5-1 and TRBJ1-1; 7 bases are a match to TRBD1. The CDR3 is made up of 15 amino acids. Germline-derived CDR1 and CDR2 are SGHRS and YFSETQ. Trimming took 4 bases from V and 3 from J; bases not matched to a gene: 9. CDR3 coding DNA: TGCGCCAGCAGCGAACCAGGGGGGGCCCACACTGAAGCTTTCTTT. Amino acids: CASSEPGGAHTEAFF.

This clonotype was counted between two and nine times. The V call is TRBV6-1, the J call TRBJ1-1; D is unresolved. Germline CDR1 reads MNHNS; CDR2 reads SASEGT. The CDR3 extends over 14 amino acids. With 2 bases removed from V and 1 base from J, the gap between germline ends came to 8 bases. CDR3 bases: TGTGCCAGCAGTGAAATTTCTTCGAACACTGAAGCTTTCTTT. Protein sequence: CASSEISSNTEAFF.

This clonotype was counted once. The J gene is TRBJ2-7, the V gene TRBV12-3 or TRBV12-4; 10 bases are a match to TRBD2. After removal of 6 bases from V and 3 bases from J, the junction contained 8 bases not matched to a gene. This CDR3 has 15 residues. The CDR3 DNA follows: TGTGCCAGCAGCTCTAGCGGGGGCTACTTCTACGAGCAGTACTTC. This translates into CASSSSGGYFYEQYF.

The chain couples TRBV4-1 to TRBJ1-2; weak D call: TRBD1 (5 bases). The CDR3 loop spans 14 amino acids. The ends were cut back, 1 base at V and 4 bases at J, with 10 bases in the middle. Germline V CDR1 and CDR2: MGHRA, YSYEKL. The CDR3 DNA follows: TGCGCCAGCAGCCAAGGTGAGGGGAGCTATGGCTACACCTTC. Translating gives CASSQGEGSYGYTF.

This chain joins TRBV5-1 and TRBJ1-1, with 7 nucleotides matching TRBD1. V dropped 5 bases and J dropped 5; count of bases not matched to a gene: 6. CDR1 and CDR2 from the germline V gene are SGHRS and YFSETQ. The CDR3 spans 13 residues. The CDR3, as DNA: TGCGCCAGCAGTTCAACAGGGGTAACTGAAGCTTTCTTT. Amino acids: CASSSTGVTEAFF.

The rearrangement joins TRBV5-6 to TRBJ2-1; D may match TRBD1 or TRBD2 (5 bases each). CDR3 size: 16 residues. Per germline, CDR1 SGHDT and CDR2 YYEEEE. Trimming took 4 bases from V and 0 from J, leaving 14 bases between them. CDR3 in amino acids: CASSAPEGSSYNEQFF. In DNA, the CDR3 is TGTGCCAGCAGCGCCCCTGAGGGGAGCTCCTACAATGAGCAGTTCTTC.

The V and J genes are TRBV16 and TRBJ1-1; D is perhaps TRBD1 (6 bases). The CDR3 consists of 14 residues. V dropped 5 bases and J dropped 3 bases, with 13 bases sitting between them. CDR1 is KGHSY, CDR2 FQNENV, per germline. The CDR3 region is CASSRGGRHTEAFF. DNA of the CDR3: TGTGCCAGCAGCAGGGGGGGGCGGCACACTGAAGCTTTCTTT.

The rearrangement joins TRBV27 to TRBJ1-5; D is unclear. The V and J ends lost 0 bases and 7 bases respectively, with 7 bases between them. CDR1 and CDR2 from the germline V gene are MNHEY and SMNVEV (reference sequence). This CDR3 has 13 amino acids. The CDR3: CASSLSRRQPQHF. CDR3 coding DNA: TGTGCCAGCAGTTTATCGAGGAGGCAGCCCCAGCATTTT.

This chain uses TRBV6-5 with TRBJ2-3, with TRBD2 as a possible D gene (5 bases). Per germline, CDR1 MNHEY and CDR2 SVGAGI. The V end lost 2 bases, the J end lost 1 base, and 13 bases lay between the germline ends. This CDR3 spans 16 amino acids. DNA of the CDR3: TGTGCCAGCAGTTACCGAGGCCTCGGGGGCACAGATACGCAGTATTTT. Amino acid sequence: CASSYRGLGGTDTQYF.

The chain uses TRBV27 and TRBJ2-7; D may be TRBD2 (5 bases). The CDR3 contains 15 residues. Germline CDR1 MNHEY, CDR2 SMNVEV (reference sequence). V lost 6 bases and J lost 3, with 18 bases in between. CDR3 loop: CASSPRAAVGYEQYF. The CDR3 coding sequence is TGTGCCAGCAGCCCTAGGGCAGCGGTGGGCTACGAGCAGTACTTC.

The rearrangement joins TRBV28 to TRBJ2-3; D might be TRBD1 (6 bases). The CDR3 spans 15 residues. CDR1 is MDHEN, CDR2 SYDVKM, per germline. Trimming removed 2 bases at V and 3 bases at J, with 12 bases between. The CDR3 sequence: CASSLQGMVTDTQYF. The CDR3 DNA reads as TGTGCCAGCAGTTTACAGGGGATGGTAACAGATACGCAGTATTTT. Full variable domain (remainder filled in from reference TRBV28 and TRBJ2-3): DVKVTQSSRYLVKRTGEKVFLECVQDMDHENMFWYRQDPGLGLRLIYFSYDVKMKEKGDIPEGYSVSREKKERFSLILESASTNQTSMYLCASSLQGMVTDTQYFGPGTRLTVL.

A few counts support this clonotype. The chain has TRBV5-1 and TRBJ2-1; D not resolved. The CDR3 totals 12 residues. The ends were cut back, 3 bases at V and 10 bases at J, with 11 bases in the middle. The germline gives CDR1 SGHRS, CDR2 YFSETQ. In DNA, the CDR3 is TGCGCCAGCAGCTCGGTGGGATCCGAGCAGTTCTTC. Its translation: CASSSVGSEQFF.

This clonotype was seen more than once but under ten times. V gene TRBV12-3 or TRBV12-4 combines with J gene TRBJ2-7, with D possibly TRBD2 on 6 matching bases. This CDR3 has 15 amino acids. V was trimmed by 2 bases and J by 4 bases, leaving 15 bases between them. This CDR3 is CASSLRGLRTYEQYF. CDR3 coding DNA: TGTGCCAGCAGTTTAAGGGGACTGCGAACGTACGAGCAGTACTTC.

V and J are TRBV6-2 or TRBV6-3 and TRBJ2-2; D possibly corresponds to TRBD2 (6 bases). V lost 5 bases, J lost 7 bases, and 17 bases lay in between. The CDR3 length is 15 residues. Germline assignment: CDR1 MNHEY and CDR2 SVGEGT. The CDR3 DNA reads TGTGCCAGCAGTCCAGGAGGGGCGATAGTCGGGGAGCTGTTTTTT. Translating it yields CASSPGGAIVGELFF.

The rearrangement joins TRBV9 to TRBJ2-7, with TRBD2 as a possible D gene (7 bases). The germline V gene has CDR1 SGDLS and CDR2 YYNGEE. The CDR3 loop spans 14 amino acids. With 4 bases removed from V and 2 bases from J, the gap between germline ends came to 13 bases. CDR3 region: CASSKGGGTYEQYF. The CDR3 DNA reads TGTGCCAGCAGCAAAGGGGGGGGTACCTACGAGCAGTACTTC.

The rearrangement links TRBV11-3 to TRBJ2-3; 7 bases line up with TRBD2. Germline CDR1 SGHNT, CDR2 YENEEA. This CDR3 contains 16 residues. The V and J ends lost 1 base and 6 bases, in that order; junction bases with no gene match: 10. Here the CDR3 reads CASSLGASGPLDTQYF. CDR3 nucleotide sequence: TGTGCCAGCAGCTTAGGGGCTAGCGGCCCCCTGGATACGCAGTATTTT.

The V and J genes are TRBV6-2 or TRBV6-3 and TRBJ1-1; TRBD1 aligns across 9 bases. Trimming cost V 0 bases and J 1 base; bases outside gene matches: 9. CDR1 is MNHEY and CDR2 is SVGEGT in the germline V gene. This CDR3 contains 18 residues. CDR3 bases: TGTGCCAGCAGTTACTCGATCAGGACAGGGGCCTCGAACACTGAAGCTTTCTTT. It yields the protein CASSYSIRTGASNTEAFF.

This clonotype was detected only a few times. This chain uses TRBV4-1 with TRBJ1-3, with D uncertain. CDR1 and CDR2 from the germline V gene are MGHRA and YSYEKL. The CDR3 has 16 residues. V was pared by 0 bases and J by 3 bases, with 12 bases between. CDR3: CASSQDEPQYGNTIYF. CDR3 nucleotide sequence: TGCGCCAGCAGCCAAGATGAGCCACAGTATGGAAACACCATATATTTT.